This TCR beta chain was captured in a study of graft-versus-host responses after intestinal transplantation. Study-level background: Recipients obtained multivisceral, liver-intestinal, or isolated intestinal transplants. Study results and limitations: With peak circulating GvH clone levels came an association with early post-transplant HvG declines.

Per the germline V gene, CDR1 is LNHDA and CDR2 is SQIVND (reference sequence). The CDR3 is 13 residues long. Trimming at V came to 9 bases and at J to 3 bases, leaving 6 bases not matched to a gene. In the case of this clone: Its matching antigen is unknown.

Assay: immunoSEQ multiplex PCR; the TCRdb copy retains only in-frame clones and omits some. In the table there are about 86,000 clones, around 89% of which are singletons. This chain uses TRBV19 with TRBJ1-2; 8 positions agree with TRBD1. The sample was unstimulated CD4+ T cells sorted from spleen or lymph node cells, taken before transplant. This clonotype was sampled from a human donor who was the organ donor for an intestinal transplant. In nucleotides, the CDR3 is TGTGCCAGCAAGCAGACAGGGGACTATGGCTACACCTTC. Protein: CASKQTGDYGYTF.